This is a list of T cell receptor beta chains from one sample in a study of blood T cell repertoires in COVID-19. Assay: immunoSEQ multiplex PCR; the TCRdb copy retains only in-frame clones and omits some. This sample has about 130,000 clones, with about 76% found just once. The material sequenced was peripheral blood. The source of these receptors is a woman in her 70s with COVID-19, enrolled during active disease. Each CDR3 is given without its conserved first and last residue.

CDR3: SVLRGPNTGELF
V: TRBV29-1
J: TRBJ2-2

CDR3: ASSRDSPQGNEKLF
V: TRBV18
J: TRBJ1-4

CDR3: ASSHSNRGVEAF
V: TRBV3-1/TRBV3-2
J: TRBJ1-1

CDR3: ASSPGTVNTDTQY
V: TRBV9
J: TRBJ2-3

CDR3: ASSPRDSGNTIY
V: TRBV3-1/TRBV3-2
J: TRBJ1-3

CDR3: ASSKGRGGDSPLH
V: TRBV4-3
J: TRBJ1-6

CDR3: ASSGQSYNSPLH
V: TRBV2
J: TRBJ1-6

CDR3: ASSGHTNTEAF
V: TRBV3-1/TRBV3-2
J: TRBJ1-1

CDR3: ASSPVGGGADEGGYT
V: TRBV28
J: TRBJ1-2

CDR3: ASSPRT
V: TRBV9
J: TRBJ1-2

CDR3: ASREGLAGTYEQY
V: TRBV2
J: TRBJ2-7

CDR3: ASSYRGAGQATPSPLH
V: TRBV6-2/TRBV6-3
J: TRBJ1-6

CDR3: ASSSGKGREKLF
V: TRBV6-5
J: TRBJ1-4

CDR3: AWSVGGIGKLF
V: TRBV30
J: TRBJ1-4

CDR3: ASSLVSSYNEQF
V: TRBV7-2
J: TRBJ2-1